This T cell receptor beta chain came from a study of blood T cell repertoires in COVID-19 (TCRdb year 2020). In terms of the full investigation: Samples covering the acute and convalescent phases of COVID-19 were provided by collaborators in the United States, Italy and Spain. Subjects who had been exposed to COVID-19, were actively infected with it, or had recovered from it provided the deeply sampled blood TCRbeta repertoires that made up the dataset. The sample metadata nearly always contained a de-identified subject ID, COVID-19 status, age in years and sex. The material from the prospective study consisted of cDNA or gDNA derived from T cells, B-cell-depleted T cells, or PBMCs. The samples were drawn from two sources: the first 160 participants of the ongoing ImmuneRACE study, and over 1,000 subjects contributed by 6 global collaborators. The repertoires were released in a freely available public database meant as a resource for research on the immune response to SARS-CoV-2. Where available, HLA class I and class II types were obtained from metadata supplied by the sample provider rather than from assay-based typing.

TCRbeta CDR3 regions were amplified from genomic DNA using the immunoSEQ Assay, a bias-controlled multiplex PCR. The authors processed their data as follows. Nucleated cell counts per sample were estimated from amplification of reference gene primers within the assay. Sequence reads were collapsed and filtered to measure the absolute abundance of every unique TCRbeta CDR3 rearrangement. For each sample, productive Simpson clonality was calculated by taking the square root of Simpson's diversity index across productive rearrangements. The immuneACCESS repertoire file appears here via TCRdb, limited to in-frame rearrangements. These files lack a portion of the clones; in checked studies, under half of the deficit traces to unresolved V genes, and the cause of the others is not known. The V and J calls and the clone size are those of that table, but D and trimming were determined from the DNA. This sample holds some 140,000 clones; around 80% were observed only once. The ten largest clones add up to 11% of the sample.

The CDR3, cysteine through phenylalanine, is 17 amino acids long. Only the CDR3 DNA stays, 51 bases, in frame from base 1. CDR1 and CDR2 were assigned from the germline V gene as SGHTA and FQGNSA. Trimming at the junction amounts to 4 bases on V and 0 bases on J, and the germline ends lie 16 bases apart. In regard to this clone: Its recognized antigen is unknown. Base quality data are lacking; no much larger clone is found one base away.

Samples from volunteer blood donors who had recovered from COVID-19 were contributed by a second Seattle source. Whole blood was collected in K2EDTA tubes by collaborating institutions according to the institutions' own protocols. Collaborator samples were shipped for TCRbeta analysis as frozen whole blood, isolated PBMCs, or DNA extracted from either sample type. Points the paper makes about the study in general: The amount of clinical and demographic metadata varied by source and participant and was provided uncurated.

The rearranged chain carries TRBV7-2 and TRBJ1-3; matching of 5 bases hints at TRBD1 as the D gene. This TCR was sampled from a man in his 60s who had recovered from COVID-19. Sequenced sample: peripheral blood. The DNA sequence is TGTGCCAGCAGCTCGCGTCGGGGGACCGACTCTGGAAACACCATATATTTT. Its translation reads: CASSSRRGTDSGNTIYF.